The clone carrying this T cell receptor (beta chain) was observed a few times. The record originates from a study of blood T cell repertoires in COVID-19. The wider study: Donors in the United States, Italy and Spain gave samples during acute or convalescent COVID-19. Sources were T cells, B-cell-depleted T cells, or PBMCs; the material itself was cDNA or gDNA.

Participants were aged roughly 18 to 89 years, lived in under 25 US areas, and enrolled virtually. Cohort allocation depended upon clinical history that participants reported. Germline CDR1 reads SNHLY; CDR2 reads FYNNEI. This CDR3 has 13 residues. With 4 bases clipped from V and 14 bases from J, the junction kept 10 bases outside the gene matches. Repertoires were generated with immunoSEQ multiplex PCR, while TCRdb's copy carries only in-frame clones and drops some. The sample has around 190,000 clones, under 80% seen once; the top ten hold around a sixth. The chain combines TRBV2 with TRBJ2-1; 8 nucleotides agree with TRBD2. The specimen sequenced was PBMCs or T cells enriched from blood (not recorded which). The TCR was taken from a woman aged 50 to 60 with acute COVID-19. Here the CDR3 DNA reads TGTGCCAGCAGTGGCGGGGGGAGGGTTTCTAAGTTCTTC. Translation gives CASSGGGRVSKFF. The variable domain in full, completed from reference TRBV2 and TRBJ2-1, reads EPEVTQTPSHQVTQMGQEVILRCVPISNHLYFYWYRQILGQKVEFLVSFYNNEISEKSEIFDDQFSVERPDGSNFTLKIRSTKLEDSAMYFCASSGGGRVSKFFGPGTRLTVL.